This TCR beta chain derives from a study of T cell responses to AZD1222 COVID-19 vaccine. This clone was observed once. There are 15 residues in the CDR3. V was pared by 0 bases and J by 2 bases, with 11 bases between. The germline V gene encodes CDR1 SGHDN and CDR2 FVKESK. Profiled with immunoSEQ multiplex PCR; TCRdb holds only in-frame clones, not every one. The sample holds about 99,000 clones, approximately 92% seen once. This clonotype was sampled from an adult in good health. V and J are TRBV14 and TRBJ2-7; D remains ambiguous. The source was peripheral blood, collected on day 0 of AZD1222 vaccination. CDR3 nucleotide sequence: TGTGCCAGCAGCCAAGAGTGGGTACCTACCTACGAGCAGTACTTC. Its translation: CASSQEWVPTYEQYF.